This T cell receptor (beta chain) originates from a study of identifying expanded T cells in peripheral blood. Study outcomes and limitations: Clone count variance between roughly 2-week samples rose with total template count. Over about two and four weeks, about 16 and 19 clones changed, versus approximately 1.1 between replicates.

The assay was immunoSEQ multiplex PCR, and TCRdb's table has in-frame clones only and misses some. Here the sample spans about 110,000 clones, roughly 89% being singletons. Concerning this clone: Its antigen remains unknown.

Collection occurred without any documented infections or immune events in donors. Trimming pared 3 bases from V and 5 bases from J, leaving 10 bases between. The CDR3 length is 13 residues. Germline values: CDR1 KGHSH, CDR2 LQKENI. This receptor was obtained from a person aged 18-69 years in good health. Sequences were obtained from blood. The gene calls are TRBV18 and TRBJ2-5; weak D call: TRBD2 (5 bases). The CDR3 coding sequence is TGTGCCAGCTCACCCGCCGGCGGGGAGACCCAGTACTTC. Its protein is CASSPAGGETQYF. The variable domain in full, completed from reference TRBV18 and TRBJ2-5, reads NAGVMQNPRHLVRRRGQEARLRCSPMKGHSHVYWYRQLPEEGLKFMVYLQKENIIDESGMPKERFSAEFPKEGPSILRIQQVVRGDSAAYFCASSPAGGETQYFGPGTRLLVL.